The 20 T cell receptor beta chains given below trace back to one sample, sequenced in a study of regulatory dendritic cells for organ transplantation. No antigen has been identified for these receptors. Sorted subsets were CFSE-labeled and cultured four to five days with allogeneic dendritic cells. Profiling relied on immunoSEQ multiplex PCR, and the TCRdb table lists in-frame clones only, not all of them. The sample records 20,000 or so clones, 85% being singletons. Input material: naive CD4+ T cells from blood cultured with dendritic cells. Subset noted: CD45RA+ naive T cells. These receptors all stem from a human donor in good health.

This rearrangement joins TRBV2 to TRBJ2-5, with TRBD1 matching over 9 bases. Germline V gene lookup returns CDR1 SNHLY and CDR2 FYNNEI. Trimming removed 6 bases from V and 5 bases from J; junction bases left unmatched: 7. The CDR3 has 14 residues. This CDR3 reads CASRPDRGRETQYF. CDR3 sequence (DNA): TGTGCCAGCAGGCCGGACAGGGGTAGGGAGACCCAGTACTTC.

This chain links TRBV4-1 with TRBJ2-1, with D perhaps TRBD1 or TRBD2 (5 bases each). This CDR3 comprises 15 residues. The germline CDR1 and CDR2 sequences are MGHRA and YSYEKL. Trimming pared 4 bases from V and 12 bases from J, leaving 22 bases between. Here the CDR3 reads CASSPPGRSLSGQFF. CDR3 nucleotide sequence: TGCGCCAGCAGCCCCCCAGGGAGATCGCTCAGTGGGCAGTTCTTC.

CDR3: CASSLGGYGYTF. The CDR3 DNA is TGTGCCAGCAGCTTAGGAGGGTATGGCTACACCTTC. J is TRBJ1-2 and V is TRBV7-2; no clear D gene. Germline lookup yields CDR1 SGHTA and CDR2 FQGNSA. The CDR3 spans 12 residues. V was shortened by 1 base and J by 5 bases, with 5 bases between the two germline ends.

The chain is built from TRBV29-1 and TRBJ2-2, with D uncertain. CDR1 is SQVTM and CDR2 is ANQGSEA in the germline V gene. The ends were cut back, 4 bases at V and 6 bases at J, with 3 bases in the middle. The CDR3 length is 10 residues. The CDR3 nucleotides are TGCAGCGTTGGTTCCGGGGAGCTGTTTTTT. It specifies CSVGSGELFF.

The chain combines TRBV15 with TRBJ1-1; 8 bases map to TRBD1. There are 14 residues in the CDR3. From germline, CDR1 is LNHNV and CDR2 YYDKDF (reference sequence). After removal of 5 bases from V and 4 bases from J, the junction contained 6 bases not matched to a gene. CDR3 in DNA: TGTGCCACCAGCCCCAGGGGGCAGGTCACTGAAGCTTTCTTT. It yields the protein CATSPRGQVTEAFF.

CDR3 nucleotides: TGCGCCAGCAGCCAGGCAACTGCCGTGGGCACAGATACGCAGTATTTT. Translation: CASSQATAVGTDTQYF. The rearrangement joins TRBV4-1 to TRBJ2-3; the D is unclear. The germline V gene has CDR1 MGHRA and CDR2 YSYEKL. This CDR3 comprises 16 residues. Trimming cost V 3 bases and J 1 base, with 14 bases left between them.

This clone has a handful of counts. The V gene is TRBV9, the J gene TRBJ1-2; the match to TRBD1 covers 7 bases. After removal of 3 bases from V and 3 bases from J, the junction contained 5 bases not matched to a gene. This CDR3 spans 14 amino acids. CDR1 is SGDLS and CDR2 is YYNGEE in the germline V gene. The CDR3 protein is CASSGGQPDYGYTF. The CDR3 nucleotides are TGTGCCAGCAGCGGGGGACAGCCCGACTATGGCTACACCTTC.

This clone was seen a few times. V and J are TRBV6-5 and TRBJ1-5; tentatively, D is TRBD1 (5 bases). V was trimmed by 5 bases and J by 6 bases, leaving 17 bases between them. CDR3 size: 15 residues. The germline CDR1 and CDR2 sequences are MNHEY and SVGAGI. CDR3 in amino acids: CASSLRGERGQPQHF. The DNA of the CDR3 is TGTGCCAGCAGTCTTCGGGGGGAAAGGGGTCAGCCCCAGCATTTT.

The rearrangement joins TRBV30 to TRBJ2-6; D is uncertain. The CDR3 is 12 residues long. Germline V gene data show CDR1 as GTSNPN and CDR2 as SVGIG (reference sequence). V was pared by 2 bases and J by 13 bases, with 12 bases between. CDR3 bases: TGTGCCTGGAGTTCGACGAGAGTAGTCCTGACTTTC. Residues: CAWSSTRVVLTF. Based on the CDR3 plus reference TRBV30 and TRBJ2-6, the full variable domain is SQTIHQWPATLVQPVGSPLSLECTVEGTSNPNLYWYRQAAGRGLQLLFYSVGIGQISSEVPQNLSASRPQDRQFILSSKKLLLSDSGFYLCAWSSTRVVLTFGAGSRLTVL.

The chain employs TRBV18 and TRBJ1-4, with D uncertain. The CDR3 loop spans 14 amino acids. Between the trimmed V and J ends, which lost 8 bases and 4 bases, there was a span of 14 bases. Germline CDR1 reads KGHSH; CDR2 reads LQKENI. As DNA, the CDR3 is TGTGCCAGCCGAGGAGGGATGGGTAATGAAAAACTGTTTTTT. This translates into CASRGGMGNEKLFF.

The chain is built from TRBV30 and TRBJ1-1; 8 nucleotides agree with TRBD1. The CDR3 length is 14 residues. After removal of 1 base from V and 3 bases from J, the junction contained 4 bases not matched to a gene. The V gene's germline CDR1 is GTSNPN and CDR2 SVGIG (reference sequence). The CDR3 bases are TGTGCCTGGAGTGGGACAGGGATTTACACTGAAGCTTTCTTT. This translates into CAWSGTGIYTEAFF.

The chain couples TRBV7-3 to TRBJ2-1, with a possible D match to TRBD1 (6 bases). Germline CDR1 reads SGHTA; CDR2 reads FQGTGA. The CDR3 has 15 residues. Trimming stripped 4 bases from V and 3 bases from J, with 13 bases between. The chain's CDR3 is CASSSLGTHYNEQFF. The DNA for the CDR3 is TGTGCCAGCAGCTCACTTGGGACACACTACAATGAGCAGTTCTTC.

The chain couples TRBV28 to TRBJ1-2; 7 bases are shared with TRBD1. The germline V gene encodes CDR1 MDHEN and CDR2 SYDVKM. The V segment lost 4 bases and the J segment 2 bases; nucleotides outside the gene matches: 4. The CDR3 extends over 14 amino acids. The CDR3 bases are TGTGCCAGCAGTTCAGGGGGACTAAACTATGGCTACACCTTC. Translating it yields CASSSGGLNYGYTF.

The rearrangement links TRBV4-1 to TRBJ2-7; 9 nucleotides align to TRBD2. The CDR3 is 18 amino acids. The V gene end was trimmed by 1 base and the J gene end by 3 bases; junction bases not matched to a gene: 13. Germline lookup yields CDR1 MGHRA and CDR2 YSYEKL. The CDR3 spells CASSQGVVAGDLNYEQYF. The CDR3 nucleotides are TGCGCCAGCAGCCAAGGGGTGGTAGCGGGGGACCTAAACTACGAGCAGTACTTC.

The chain links TRBV5-5 to TRBJ1-2, with D maybe TRBD1 (5 bases). The CDR3 runs to 12 residues. Looked up from germline, CDR1 is SGHKS and CDR2 is YYEKEE (reference sequence). Trimming removed 7 bases from V and 2 bases from J, with 9 bases in between. The CDR3 sequence is CASSDRNYGYTF. The CDR3 DNA reads as TGTGCCAGCTCCGACAGAAACTATGGCTACACCTTC.

This clone has more than one count but fewer than ten. The chain employs TRBV7-9 and TRBJ2-3; no clear D gene. The germline V gene has CDR1 SEHNR and CDR2 FQNEAQ (reference sequence). The CDR3 has 12 amino acids. Trimming took 2 bases from V and 5 from J, leaving 5 bases between them. CDR3 nucleotide sequence: TGTGCCAGCAGCTTACAGGTAGATACGCAGTATTTT. Translated: CASSLQVDTQYF.

The chain recombines TRBV2 with TRBJ2-1; perhaps TRBD2 as D (6 bases). This CDR3 region has 15 residues. The V end lost 4 bases, the J end lost 4 bases, and 14 bases lay between the germline ends. Looked up from germline, CDR1 is SNHLY and CDR2 is FYNNEI. The CDR3 sequence is CASSAFGSTYNEQFF. The CDR3 DNA reads TGTGCCAGCAGTGCCTTCGGGAGTACGTACAATGAGCAGTTCTTC.

V gene TRBV11-2 combines with J gene TRBJ2-2; TRBD2 agrees at 7 bases. The CDR3 is 14 residues long. V dropped 4 bases and J dropped 3; count of bases not matched to a gene: 2. In germline, CDR1 is SGHAT, CDR2 FQNNGV. The CDR3 spells CASSSGLDTGELFF. As DNA, the CDR3 is TGTGCCAGCAGCTCTGGACTAGACACCGGGGAGCTGTTTTTT.

CDR3 coding DNA: TGTGCCAGCAGCTTAACCGGGAGCGACAATGAGCAGTTCTTC. Encoded protein: CASSLTGSDNEQFF. The V call is TRBV13, the J call TRBJ2-1; a possible D gene is TRBD2 (6 bases). The length of the CDR3 is 14 residues. V dropped 2 bases and J dropped 5 bases, with 10 bases sitting between them. CDR1 is PRHDT and CDR2 is FYEKMQ in the germline V gene (reference sequence). The full variable domain, completed using reference TRBV13 and TRBJ2-1, is AAGVIQSPRHLIKEKRETATLKCYPIPRHDTVYWYQQGPGQDPQFLISFYEKMQSDKGSIPDRFSAQQFSDYHSELNMSSLELGDSALYFCASSLTGSDNEQFFGPGTRLTVL.

The chain links TRBV15 to TRBJ2-5, with 8 bases aligning to TRBD1. Trimming removed 1 base from V and 7 bases from J; junction bases left unmatched: 11. The CDR3 covers 16 residues. CDR1 and CDR2 (germline): LNHNV, YYDKDF (reference sequence). CDR3 in DNA: TGTGCCACCAGCAGAGGGGACAGGTACCTGGAAGGGACCCAGTACTTC. It codes for CATSRGDRYLEGTQYF. Full variable domain (missing parts from reference TRBV15 and TRBJ2-5): DAMVIQNPRYQVTQFGKPVTLSCSQTLNHNVMYWYQQKSSQAPKLLFHYYDKDFNNEADTPDNFQSRRPNTSFCFLDIRSPGLGDTAMYLCATSRGDRYLEGTQYFGPGTRLLVL.